The source of this TCR beta chain is a study of follicular helper T cells after annual influenza vaccination. TCRB was sequenced at Survey level resolution. TCRdb keeps only in-frame clones here, not all; method: immunoSEQ multiplex PCR. The sample yields several thousand clones, roughly 82% seen once. V lost 3 bases and J lost 0, with 9 bases in between. Germline loops: CDR1 LNHDA, CDR2 SQIVND (reference sequence). The CDR3 is 15 amino acids. Specified time point: 2015-2016 season, pre-vaccination. The sequence derives from an adult who received the influenza vaccine. The sample was CXCR5+ CD38- circulating T follicular helper cells from blood, taken on the day of influenza vaccination. The subset is: circulating Tfh, non-naive CD4+CXCR5+PD-1+ (ICOS+CD38+ or ICOS-CD38-). V is TRBV19 and J is TRBJ1-5; D is uncertain. The chain's CDR3 is CASSMASLSNQPQHF. CDR3 DNA: TGTGCCAGTAGTATGGCAAGTCTTAGCAATCAGCCCCAGCATTTT.